Given below is one TCR beta chain in context. In this sample, this clone turned up once. The antigen it binds to is not known. One base away there is no much larger clone; base qualities are not given. TCRbeta CDR3 regions were amplified from genomic DNA by means of the immunoSEQ Assay, a bias-controlled multiplex PCR. From the authors' description of their analysis: Nucleated cell counts per sample were estimated from amplification of reference gene primers within the assay. Sequence reads were collapsed and filtered to measure the absolute abundance of every unique TCRbeta CDR3 rearrangement. For each sample, productive Simpson clonality was calculated by taking the square root of Simpson's diversity index across productive rearrangements. TCRdb obtained this table from immuneACCESS and retained in-frame rearrangements with V and J assigned. These tables miss some clones; where compared with another copy, unresolved V genes account for less than half of the shortfall, and the remainder is unexplained. V, J and clone size derive from that table, while D and trimming were established from the DNA sequence. The sample table shows roughly 92,000 clones, and about nine tenths are seen once. The leading ten clones occupy about 5.5% of the sample.

Whole blood was collected in K2EDTA tubes by collaborating institutions according to the institutions' own protocols. For TCRbeta analysis, collaborators shipped samples as frozen whole blood, isolated PBMCs, or DNA extracted from either of those sample types. CDR3 length: 13 amino acids, cysteine to phenylalanine. CDR3 DNA is the only sequence kept; it has 39 bases, read in frame from the first base. The V end loses 5 bases and the J end loses 3 bases, and a stretch of 11 bases separates them. This sample stems from a study of blood T cell repertoires in COVID-19 (TCRdb year 2020). In terms of the full investigation: Collaborator samples came from the United States, Italy and Spain and covered acute and convalescent phases of COVID-19. The material from the prospective study consisted of cDNA or gDNA derived from T cells, B-cell-depleted T cells, or PBMCs. Subjects who had been exposed to COVID-19, were actively infected with it, or had recovered from it provided the deeply sampled blood TCRbeta repertoires that made up the dataset. The repertoires were released in a freely available public database intended as a resource for research on the immune response to SARS-CoV-2. The samples were drawn from two sources: the first 160 participants of the ongoing ImmuneRACE study, and about 1,300 subjects contributed by 6 global collaborators. Nearly every sample came with metadata listing a de-identified subject ID, COVID-19 status, age in years and sex. Where available, HLA class I and class II types were taken from metadata supplied by the sample provider and were not determined by assay-based typing. Results the study describes overall, beyond this receptor: How much clinical and demographic metadata was included differed by source and by participant, and the metadata was provided uncurated.

The sequencing sample was made of peripheral blood. The sequence is built from TRBV12-3 or TRBV12-4 and TRBJ2-7; no D segment can be confidently identified. This receptor was taken from a man aged 50 to 60 with acute or convalescent COVID-19. CDR3 reads: CASSPYVSYEQYF. Read as DNA, the sequence is TGTGCCAGCAGTCCATACGTTAGCTACGAGCAGTACTTC.